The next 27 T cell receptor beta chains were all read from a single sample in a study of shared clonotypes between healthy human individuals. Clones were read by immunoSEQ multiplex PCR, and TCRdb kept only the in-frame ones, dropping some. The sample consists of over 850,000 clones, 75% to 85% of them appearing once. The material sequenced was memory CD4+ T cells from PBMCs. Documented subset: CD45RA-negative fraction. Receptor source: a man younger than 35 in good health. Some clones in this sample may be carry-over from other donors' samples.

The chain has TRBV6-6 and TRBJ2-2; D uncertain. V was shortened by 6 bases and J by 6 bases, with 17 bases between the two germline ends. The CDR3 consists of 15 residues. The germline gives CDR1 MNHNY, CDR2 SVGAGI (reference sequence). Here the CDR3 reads CASSLRGVGAGELFF. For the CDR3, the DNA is TGTGCCAGCAGCCTGAGAGGTGTGGGCGCCGGGGAGCTGTTTTTT.

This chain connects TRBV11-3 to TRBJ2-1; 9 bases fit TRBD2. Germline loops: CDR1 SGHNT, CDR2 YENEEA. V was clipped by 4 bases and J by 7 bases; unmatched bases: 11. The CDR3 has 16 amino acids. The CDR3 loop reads CASSSGLARTWNEQFF. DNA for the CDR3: TGTGCCAGCAGCTCGGGACTAGCTAGGACCTGGAATGAGCAGTTCTTC. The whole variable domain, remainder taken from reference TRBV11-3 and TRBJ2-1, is EAGVVQSPRYKIIEKKQPVAFWCNPISGHNTLYWYLQNLGQGPELLIRYENEEAVDDSQLPKDRFSAERLKGVDSTLKIQPAELGDSAVYLCASSSGLARTWNEQFFGPGTRLTVL.

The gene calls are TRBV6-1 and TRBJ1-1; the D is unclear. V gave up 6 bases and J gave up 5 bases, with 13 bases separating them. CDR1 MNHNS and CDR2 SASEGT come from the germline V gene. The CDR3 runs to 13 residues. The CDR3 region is CASSEWGGTEAFF. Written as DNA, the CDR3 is TGTGCCAGCAGCGAATGGGGAGGGACTGAAGCTTTCTTT.

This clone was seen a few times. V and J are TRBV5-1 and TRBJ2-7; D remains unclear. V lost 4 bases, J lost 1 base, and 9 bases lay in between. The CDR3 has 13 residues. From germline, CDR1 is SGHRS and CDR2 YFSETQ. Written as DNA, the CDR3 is TGCGCCAGCAGCCAAGACCCTTCCTACGAGCAGTACTTC. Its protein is CASSQDPSYEQYF. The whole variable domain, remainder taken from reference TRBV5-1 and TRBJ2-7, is KAGVTQTPRYLIKTRGQQVTLSCSPISGHRSVSWYQQTPGQGLQFLFEYFSETQRNKGNFPGRFSGRQFSNSRSEMNVSTLELGDSALYLCASSQDPSYEQYFGPGTRLTVT.

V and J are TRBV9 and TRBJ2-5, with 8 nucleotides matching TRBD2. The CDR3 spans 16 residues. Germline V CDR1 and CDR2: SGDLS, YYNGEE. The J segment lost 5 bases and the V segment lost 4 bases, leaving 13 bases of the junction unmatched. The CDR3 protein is CASSPPSAGGLETQYF. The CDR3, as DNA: TGTGCCAGCAGCCCCCCAAGTGCGGGGGGTCTGGAGACCCAGTACTTC. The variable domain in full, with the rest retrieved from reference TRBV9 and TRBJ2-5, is DSGVTQTPKHLITATGQRVTLRCSPRSGDLSVYWYQQSLDQGLQFLIQYYNGEERAKGNILERFSAQQFPDLHSELNLSSLELGDSALYFCASSPPSAGGLETQYFGPGTRLLVL.

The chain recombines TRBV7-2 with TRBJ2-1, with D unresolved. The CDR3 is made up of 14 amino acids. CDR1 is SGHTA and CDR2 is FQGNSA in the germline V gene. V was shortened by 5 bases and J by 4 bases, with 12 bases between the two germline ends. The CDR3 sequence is CASSLHAEYNEQFF. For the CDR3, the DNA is TGTGCCAGCAGCCTCCACGCTGAGTACAATGAGCAGTTCTTC.

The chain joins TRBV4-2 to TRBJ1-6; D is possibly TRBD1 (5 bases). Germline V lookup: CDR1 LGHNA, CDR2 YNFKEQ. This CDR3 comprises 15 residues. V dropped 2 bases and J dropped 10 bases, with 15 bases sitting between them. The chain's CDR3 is CASSQSNGAGSPLHF. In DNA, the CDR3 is TGTGCCAGCAGCCAATCTAACGGGGCGGGGTCACCCCTCCACTTT.

This CDR3 reads CASKLGQGGLQYF. The CDR3, as DNA: TGCGCCAGCAAGCTCGGACAGGGAGGTCTGCAGTACTTC. The chain employs TRBV5-1 and TRBJ2-7; 8 nucleotides align to TRBD1. Trimming cost V 6 bases and J 9 bases; bases outside gene matches: 11. This CDR3 is 13 amino acids long. Germline lookup yields CDR1 SGHRS and CDR2 YFSETQ.

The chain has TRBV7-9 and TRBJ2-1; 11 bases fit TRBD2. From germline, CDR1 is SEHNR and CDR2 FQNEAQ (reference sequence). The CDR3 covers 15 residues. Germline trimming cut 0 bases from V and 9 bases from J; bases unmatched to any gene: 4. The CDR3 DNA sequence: TGTGCCAGCAGCTTAGCGCTAGCGGGAGGTTCTGAGCAGTTCTTC. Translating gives CASSLALAGGSEQFF.

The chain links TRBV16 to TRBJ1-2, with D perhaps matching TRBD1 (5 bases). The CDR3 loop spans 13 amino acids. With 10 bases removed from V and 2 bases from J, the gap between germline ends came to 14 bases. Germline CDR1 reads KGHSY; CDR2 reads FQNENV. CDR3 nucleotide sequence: TGTGCCAACACACAGGTGCCCAACTATGGCTACACCTTC. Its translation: CANTQVPNYGYTF.

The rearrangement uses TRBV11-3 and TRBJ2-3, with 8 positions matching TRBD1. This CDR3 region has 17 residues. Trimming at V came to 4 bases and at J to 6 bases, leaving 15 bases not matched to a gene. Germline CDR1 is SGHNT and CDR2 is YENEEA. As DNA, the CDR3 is TGTGCCAGCAGCTCCGCAGGACAGGGTGATGGGGCGGATACGCAGTATTTT. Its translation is CASSSAGQGDGADTQYF.

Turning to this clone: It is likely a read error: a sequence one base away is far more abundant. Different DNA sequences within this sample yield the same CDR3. Written as DNA, the CDR3 is TGTGCCTGGAGTGCTTTACAACGCTCCTACGAGCAGTATTTC. Protein sequence: CAWSALQRSYEQYF. The J gene is TRBJ2-7, the V gene TRBV30; D not certain. The germline V gene has CDR1 GTSNPN and CDR2 SVGIG (reference sequence). The CDR3 sequence is 14 residues long.

The CDR3 nucleotides are TGTGCCAGCAGCTTCGGGAGTCGGTCCTACGAGCAGTACTTC. Its protein product is CASSFGSRSYEQYF. J is TRBJ2-7 and V is TRBV7-2; possibly TRBD2 for D (6 bases). V shed 3 bases and J shed 1 base, with 10 bases lying between them. The V gene's germline CDR1 is SGHTA and CDR2 FQGNSA. The CDR3 is 14 amino acids.

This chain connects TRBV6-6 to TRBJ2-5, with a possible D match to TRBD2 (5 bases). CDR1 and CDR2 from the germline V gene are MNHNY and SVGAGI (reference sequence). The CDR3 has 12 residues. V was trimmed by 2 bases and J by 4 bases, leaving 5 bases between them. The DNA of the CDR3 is TGTGCCAGCAGTTACGCGGGAGAGACCCAGTACTTC. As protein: CASSYAGETQYF.

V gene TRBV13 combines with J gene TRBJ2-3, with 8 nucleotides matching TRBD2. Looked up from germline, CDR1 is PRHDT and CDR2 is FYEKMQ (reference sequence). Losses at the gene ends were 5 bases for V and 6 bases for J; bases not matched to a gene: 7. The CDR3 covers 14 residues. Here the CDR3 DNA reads TGTGCCAGCAGCCTTCCTGCTAGCGGGGATACGCAGTATTTT. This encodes CASSLPASGDTQYF.

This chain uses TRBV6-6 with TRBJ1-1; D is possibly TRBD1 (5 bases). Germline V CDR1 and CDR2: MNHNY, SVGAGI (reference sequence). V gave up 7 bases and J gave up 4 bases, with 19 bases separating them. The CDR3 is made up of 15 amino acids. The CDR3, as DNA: TGTGCCAGCACCCCCCCGGGTAGGGGAGGCACTGAAGCTTTCTTT. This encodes CASTPPGRGGTEAFF.

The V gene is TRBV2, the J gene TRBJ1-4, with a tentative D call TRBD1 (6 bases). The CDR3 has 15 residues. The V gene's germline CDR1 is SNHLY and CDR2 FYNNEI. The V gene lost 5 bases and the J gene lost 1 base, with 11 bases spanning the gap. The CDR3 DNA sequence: TGTGCCAGCAGTACAGGGTTGGGAACTAATGAAAAACTGTTTTTT. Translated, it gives CASSTGLGTNEKLFF.

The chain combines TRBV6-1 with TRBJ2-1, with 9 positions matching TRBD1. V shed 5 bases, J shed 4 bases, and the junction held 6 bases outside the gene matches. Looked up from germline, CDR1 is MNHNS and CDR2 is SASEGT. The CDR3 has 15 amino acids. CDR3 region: CASSSRDRVYNEQFF. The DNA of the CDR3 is TGTGCCAGCAGTTCCCGGGACAGGGTGTACAATGAGCAGTTCTTC.

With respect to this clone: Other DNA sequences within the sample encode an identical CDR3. CDR3 nucleotides: TGTGCCAGCAGCTCCTTGGGACTAGCGGGAGGCGAGCAGTACTTC. Its translation: CASSSLGLAGGEQYF. The rearrangement joins TRBV28 to TRBJ2-7; 15 bases are shared with TRBD2. V lost 6 bases and J lost 6; bases outside the gene matches: 6. The CDR3 extends over 15 amino acids. Germline values: CDR1 MDHEN, CDR2 SYDVKM.

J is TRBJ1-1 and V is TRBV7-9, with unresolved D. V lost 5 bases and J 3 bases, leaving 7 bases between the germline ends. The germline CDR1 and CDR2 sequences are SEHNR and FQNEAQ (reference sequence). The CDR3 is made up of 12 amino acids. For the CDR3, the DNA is TGTGCCAGCAGCAGGCAGGACACTGAAGCTTTCTTT. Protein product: CASSRQDTEAFF.

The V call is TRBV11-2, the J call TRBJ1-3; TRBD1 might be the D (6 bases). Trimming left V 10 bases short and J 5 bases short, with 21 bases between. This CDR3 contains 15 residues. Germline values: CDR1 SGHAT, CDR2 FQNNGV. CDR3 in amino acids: CATARVRGARNTIYF. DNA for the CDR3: TGTGCCACCGCCCGGGTTCGGGGGGCGAGAAACACCATATATTTT.

CDR3 in amino acids: CASSQTGTADEKLFF. Written as DNA, the CDR3 is TGTGCCAGCAGTCAAACCGGGACAGCAGATGAAAAACTGTTTTTT. V gene TRBV28 combines with J gene TRBJ1-4; TRBD1 matches 7 bases. This CDR3 has 15 residues. V trimming: 5 bases; J trimming: 6 bases; junction bases outside the gene matches: 9. The germline V gene has CDR1 MDHEN and CDR2 SYDVKM.

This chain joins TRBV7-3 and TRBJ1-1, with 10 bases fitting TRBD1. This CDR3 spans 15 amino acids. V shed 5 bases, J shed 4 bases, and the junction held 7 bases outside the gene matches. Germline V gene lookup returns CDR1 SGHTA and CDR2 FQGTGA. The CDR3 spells CASSNQGQGITEAFF. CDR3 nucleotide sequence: TGTGCCAGCAGCAACCAGGGACAGGGGATCACTGAAGCTTTCTTT. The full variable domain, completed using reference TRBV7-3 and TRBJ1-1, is GAGVSQTPSNKVTEKGKYVELRCDPISGHTALYWYRQSLGQGPEFLIYFQGTGAADDSGLPNDRFFAVRPEGSVSTLKIQRTERGDSAVYLCASSNQGQGITEAFFGQGTRLTVV.

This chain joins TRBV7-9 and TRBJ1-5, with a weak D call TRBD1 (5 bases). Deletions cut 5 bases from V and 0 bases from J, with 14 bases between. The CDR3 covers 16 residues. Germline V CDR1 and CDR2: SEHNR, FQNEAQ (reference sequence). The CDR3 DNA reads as TGTGCCAGCAGCGACTGGGGACTGGATAGCAATCAGCCCCAGCATTTT. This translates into CASSDWGLDSNQPQHF. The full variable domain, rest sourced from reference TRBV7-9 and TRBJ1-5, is DTGVSQNPRHKITKRGQNVTFRCDPISEHNRLYWYRQTLGQGPEFLTYFQNEAQLEKSRLLSDRFSAERPKGSFSTLEIQRTEQGDSAMYLCASSDWGLDSNQPQHFGDGTRLSIL.

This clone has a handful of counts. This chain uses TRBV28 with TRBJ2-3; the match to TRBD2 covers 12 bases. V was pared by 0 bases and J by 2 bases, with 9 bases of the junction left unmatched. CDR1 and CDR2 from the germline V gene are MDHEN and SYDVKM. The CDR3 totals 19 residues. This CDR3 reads CASSLWTSGSTQVTDTQYF. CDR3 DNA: TGTGCCAGCAGTTTATGGACTAGCGGGAGCACGCAGGTCACAGATACGCAGTATTTT.

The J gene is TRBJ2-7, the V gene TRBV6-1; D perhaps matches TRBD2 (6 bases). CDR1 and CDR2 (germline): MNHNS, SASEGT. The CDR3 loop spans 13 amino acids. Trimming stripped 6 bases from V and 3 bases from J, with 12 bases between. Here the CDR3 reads CASSLVGGYEQYF. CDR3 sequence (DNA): TGTGCCAGCAGCCTTGTGGGGGGCTACGAGCAGTACTTC.

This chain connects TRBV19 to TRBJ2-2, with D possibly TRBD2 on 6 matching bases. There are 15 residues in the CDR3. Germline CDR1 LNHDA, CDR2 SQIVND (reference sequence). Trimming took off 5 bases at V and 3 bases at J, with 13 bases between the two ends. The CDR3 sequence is CASSLGPGDTGELFF. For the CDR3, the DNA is TGTGCCAGTAGTTTGGGGCCGGGGGACACCGGGGAGCTGTTTTTT.